A single sample is the source of the 17 T cell receptor beta chains below, sequenced in a study of cytomegalovirus exposure and HLA in healthy donors. Sequencing was performed with immunoSEQ multiplex PCR; in TCRdb, only in-frame clones are kept and a portion is missing. The sample lists roughly 180,000 clones, around four fifths occurring once. Sample: PBMCs. The receptors were gathered from a young man in good health and CMV-seropositive.

About this clone itself: No DNA is shown, since the ends of the CDR3 on it are uncertain; the CDR3 is the one TCRdb lists. This sequence joins TRBV29-1 and TRBJ2-1; the DNA was not compared with TRBD1, the D call given in the table. The CDR3 is 10 amino acids in total, end residues counted. From germline, CDR1 is SQVTM and CDR2 ANQGSEA. The CDR3 sequence is CSVVGQGSFF.

This chain connects TRBV5-5 to TRBJ2-5, with D possibly matching TRBD1 (5 bases). Per germline, CDR1 SGHKS and CDR2 YYEKEE (reference sequence). The CDR3 has 13 amino acids. Trimming removed 4 bases at V and 0 bases at J, with 7 bases between. For the CDR3, the DNA is TGTGCCAGCAGCCACAGGTACCAAGAGACCCAGTACTTC. Translation gives CASSHRYQETQYF.

The chain recombines TRBV5-4 with TRBJ2-3, with D hard to call. This CDR3 has 14 residues. Trimming removed 4 bases at V and 0 bases at J, with 9 bases between. Germline-derived CDR1 and CDR2 are SGHNT and YYREEE (reference sequence). CDR3 protein: CASSPLTSTDTQYF. Here the CDR3 DNA reads TGTGCCAGCAGCCCACTAACTAGCACAGATACGCAGTATTTT.

The rearrangement joins TRBV4-2 to TRBJ2-2, with 11 nucleotides matching TRBD1. V trimming: 3 bases; J trimming: 6 bases; junction bases outside the gene matches: 0. This CDR3 is built from 14 residues. Germline-derived CDR1 and CDR2 are LGHNA and YNFKEQ. CDR3 nucleotide sequence: TGTGCCAGCAGCCAGGGACAGGGGGCCGGGGAGCTGTTTTTT. Translated, it gives CASSQGQGAGELFF.

This chain joins TRBV29-1 and TRBJ2-6; TRBD2 matches at 9 bases. The trim removed 6 bases at V and 0 bases at J, leaving 9 bases unmatched. Germline V gives CDR1 SQVTM, CDR2 ANQGSEA. This CDR3 comprises 17 residues. The CDR3 nucleotides are TGCAGCGTCCTACCTAGCGGGATCCGCTCTGGGGCCAACGTCCTGACTTTC. It codes for CSVLPSGIRSGANVLTF.

CDR3 amino acids: CASSPTFGETQYF. The CDR3 DNA is TGTGCCAGCAGCCCGACGTTCGGGGAGACCCAGTACTTC. This chain joins TRBV5-4 and TRBJ2-5, with D hard to call. The CDR3 length is 13 residues. Germline V gene data show CDR1 as SGHNT and CDR2 as YYREEE (reference sequence). V lost 4 bases to trimming and J lost 5 bases, with 12 bases between them. The full variable domain, rest sourced from reference TRBV5-4 and TRBJ2-5, is ETGVTQSPTHLIKTRGQQVTLRCSSQSGHNTVSWYQQALGQGPQFIFQYYREEENGRGNFPPRFSGLQFPNYSSELNVNALELDDSALYLCASSPTFGETQYFGPGTRLLVL.

This rearrangement joins TRBV2 to TRBJ1-3; 10 nucleotides line up with TRBD1. The V segment lost 8 bases and the J segment 2 bases; nucleotides outside the gene matches: 12. The V gene's germline CDR1 is SNHLY and CDR2 FYNNEI. CDR3 length: 17 residues. CDR3 in DNA: TGTGCCAGCCAGCTGGACAGGGGGACCCTCCCTGGAAACACCATATATTTT. It codes for CASQLDRGTLPGNTIYF. Complete variable domain (other parts from reference TRBV2 and TRBJ1-3): EPEVTQTPSHQVTQMGQEVILRCVPISNHLYFYWYRQILGQKVEFLVSFYNNEISEKSEIFDDQFSVERPDGSNFTLKIRSTKLEDSAMYFCASQLDRGTLPGNTIYFGEGSWLTVV.

The V and J genes are TRBV19 and TRBJ2-7, with D perhaps matching TRBD2 (6 bases). Germline values: CDR1 LNHDA, CDR2 SQIVND (reference sequence). This CDR3 comprises 14 residues. V lost 5 bases and J 0 bases, leaving 11 bases between the germline ends. CDR3 protein: CASSVSGSSYEQYF. The CDR3 DNA sequence: TGTGCCAGTAGTGTTAGCGGTAGCTCCTACGAGCAGTACTTC.

This clone was seen only a few times. The genes are TRBV6-5 and TRBJ2-1, with 9 bases that match TRBD1. Germline CDR1 and CDR2: MNHEY and SVGAGI. The CDR3 is 13 residues long. After removal of 7 bases from V and 5 bases from J, the junction contained 3 bases not matched to a gene. The CDR3 region is CASKQGADNEQFF. CDR3 nucleotides: TGTGCCAGCAAACAGGGGGCCGACAATGAGCAGTTCTTC.

In regard to this clone: This sample also contains other DNA sequences that code for the same CDR3. V and J are TRBV4-3 and TRBJ2-7; TRBD1 might be the D (6 bases). The CDR3 has 14 amino acids. Trimming pared 4 bases from V and 0 bases from J, leaving 10 bases between. Per germline, CDR1 LGHNA and CDR2 YSLEER. The CDR3 spells CASSLRQDSYEQYF. CDR3 DNA: TGCGCCAGCAGCCTCCGACAGGACTCCTACGAGCAGTACTTC.

The chain links TRBV9 to TRBJ2-2; 11 bases agree with TRBD1. The CDR3 sequence is 16 residues long. Germline CDR1 reads SGDLS; CDR2 reads YYNGEE. The J segment lost 5 bases and the V segment lost 4 bases, leaving 7 bases of the junction unmatched. This chain's CDR3 is CASSSRGTGGTGELFF. The CDR3 nucleotides read TGTGCCAGCAGCTCGAGAGGGACAGGGGGGACCGGGGAGCTGTTTTTT. The whole variable domain, filled in from reference TRBV9 and TRBJ2-2, reads DSGVTQTPKHLITATGQRVTLRCSPRSGDLSVYWYQQSLDQGLQFLIQYYNGEERAKGNILERFSAQQFPDLHSELNLSSLELGDSALYFCASSSRGTGGTGELFFGEGSRLTVL.

The CDR3 DNA follows: TGTGCCAGCAGCTTACGGGACAATGAGCAGTTCTTC. This gives the protein CASSLRDNEQFF. V gene TRBV7-2 combines with J gene TRBJ2-1; D call uncertain. Germline V lookup: CDR1 SGHTA, CDR2 FQGNSA. The germline V and J ends were trimmed by 2 bases and 5 bases, with 4 bases remaining between them. The CDR3 is made up of 12 amino acids.

DNA of the CDR3: TGCGCCAGCAGCCCCGGCGGTGGGGGCGACACTGAAGCTTTCTTT. Residues: CASSPGGGGDTEAFF. This rearrangement joins TRBV5-1 to TRBJ1-1, with a weak D call TRBD1 (6 bases). Trimming removed 4 bases from V and 3 bases from J, with 16 bases in between. Per the germline V gene, CDR1 is SGHRS and CDR2 is YFSETQ. This CDR3 is built from 15 residues.

This chain connects TRBV28 to TRBJ1-5; TRBD1 might be the D (5 bases). Per germline, CDR1 MDHEN and CDR2 SYDVKM. V lost 7 bases to trimming and J lost 0 bases, with 13 bases between them. This CDR3 comprises 15 residues. CDR3 protein: CASTEGTFSNQPQHF. The CDR3 DNA is TGTGCCAGCACGGAGGGGACTTTTAGCAATCAGCCCCAGCATTTT.

The CDR3: CASRDPSGRGNEQFF. The CDR3 coding sequence is TGTGCCAGCAGGGACCCTAGCGGGAGGGGAAATGAGCAGTTCTTC. V and J are TRBV6-5 and TRBJ2-1; 12 bases map to TRBD2. CDR3 length equals 15 residues. Germline trimming cut 6 bases from V and 7 bases from J; bases unmatched to any gene: 7. CDR1 is MNHEY and CDR2 is SVGAGI in the germline V gene.

The chain links TRBV9 to TRBJ2-1; unclear D gene. CDR1 and CDR2 (germline): SGDLS, YYNGEE. CDR3 length: 13 amino acids. Trimming took off 0 bases at V and 9 bases at J, with 10 bases between the two ends. CDR3 sequence (DNA): TGTGCCAGCAGCGTAGTGGTCAGAGGTGAGCAGTTCTTC. Protein product: CASSVVVRGEQFF.

The V and J genes are TRBV4-2 and TRBJ2-1; 16 nucleotides match TRBD2. The CDR3 has 19 amino acids. CDR1 LGHNA and CDR2 YNFKEQ come from the germline V gene. V shed 1 base and J 8 bases; nucleotides not matched to a gene: 11. The CDR3 here is CASSQAGTSGRVGWHEQFF. DNA for the CDR3: TGTGCCAGCAGCCAAGCAGGGACTAGCGGGAGGGTGGGTTGGCATGAGCAGTTCTTC.